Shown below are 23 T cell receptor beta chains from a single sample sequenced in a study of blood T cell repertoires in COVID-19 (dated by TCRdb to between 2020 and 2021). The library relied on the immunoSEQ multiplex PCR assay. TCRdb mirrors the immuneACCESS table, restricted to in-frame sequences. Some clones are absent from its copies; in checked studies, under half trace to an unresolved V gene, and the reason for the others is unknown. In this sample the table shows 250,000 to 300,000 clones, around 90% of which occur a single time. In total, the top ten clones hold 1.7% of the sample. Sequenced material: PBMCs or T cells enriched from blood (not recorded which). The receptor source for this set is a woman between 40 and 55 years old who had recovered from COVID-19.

The CDR3: CASSLAVSSGNTIYF. CDR3 DNA: TGTGCCAGCAGCTTGGCCGTTAGCTCTGGAAACACCATATATTTT. The gene calls are TRBV5-5 and TRBJ1-3, with D hard to call. Germline lookup yields CDR1 SGHKS and CDR2 YYEKEE (reference sequence). The V gene lost 0 bases and the J gene lost 0 bases, with 7 bases spanning the gap. CDR3 size: 15 residues.

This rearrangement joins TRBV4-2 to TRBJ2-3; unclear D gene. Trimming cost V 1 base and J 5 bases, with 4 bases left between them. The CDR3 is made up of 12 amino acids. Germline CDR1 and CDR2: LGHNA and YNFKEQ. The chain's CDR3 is CASSQAGDTQYF. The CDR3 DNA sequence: TGTGCCAGCAGCCAAGCCGGAGATACGCAGTATTTT.

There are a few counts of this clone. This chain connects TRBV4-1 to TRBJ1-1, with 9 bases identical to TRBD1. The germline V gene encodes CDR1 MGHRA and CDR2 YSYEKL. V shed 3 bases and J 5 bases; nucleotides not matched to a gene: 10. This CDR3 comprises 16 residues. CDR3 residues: CASSQRGDRAGTEAFF. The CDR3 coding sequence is TGCGCCAGCAGCCAGAGGGGGGACAGGGCTGGTACTGAAGCTTTCTTT.

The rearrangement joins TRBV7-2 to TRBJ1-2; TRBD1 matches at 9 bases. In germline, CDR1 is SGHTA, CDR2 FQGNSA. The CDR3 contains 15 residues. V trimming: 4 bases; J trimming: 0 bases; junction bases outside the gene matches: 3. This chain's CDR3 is CASSSRQGANYGYTF. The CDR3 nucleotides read TGTGCCAGCAGCTCCCGACAGGGGGCTAACTATGGCTACACCTTC.

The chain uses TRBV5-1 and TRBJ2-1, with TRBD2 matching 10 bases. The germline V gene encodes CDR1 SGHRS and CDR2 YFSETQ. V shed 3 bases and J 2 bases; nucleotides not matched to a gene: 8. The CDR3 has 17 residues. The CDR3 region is CASSWLAGASAYNEQFF. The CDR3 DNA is TGCGCCAGCAGCTGGCTAGCGGGAGCTAGCGCCTACAATGAGCAGTTCTTC.

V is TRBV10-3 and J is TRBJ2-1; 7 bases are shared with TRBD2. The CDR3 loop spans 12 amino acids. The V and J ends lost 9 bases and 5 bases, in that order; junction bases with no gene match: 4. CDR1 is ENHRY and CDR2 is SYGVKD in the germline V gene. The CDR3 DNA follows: TGTGCCATTGGACTAGGGGACAATGAGCAGTTCTTC. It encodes CAIGLGDNEQFF.

DNA for the CDR3: TGTGCCAGCAGCCAAGATTGGGGAACAGGGTATAATTCACCCCTCCACTTT. Amino acid sequence: CASSQDWGTGYNSPLHF. The rearrangement links TRBV3-1 (or the pseudogene TRBV3-2) to TRBJ1-6; D is perhaps TRBD1 (6 bases). The germline V and J ends were trimmed by 0 bases and 4 bases, with 13 bases remaining between them. The CDR3 sequence is 17 residues long. CDR1 and CDR2 (germline): LGHDT, YNNKEL (reference sequence).

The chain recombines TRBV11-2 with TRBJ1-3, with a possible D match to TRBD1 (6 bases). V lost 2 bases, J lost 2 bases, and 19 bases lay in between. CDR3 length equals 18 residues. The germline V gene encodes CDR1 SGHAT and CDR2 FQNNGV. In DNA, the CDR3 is TGTGCCAGCAGCTTATCTAGCGGGGGCCGTCGGGCTGGAAACACCATATATTTT. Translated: CASSLSSGGRRAGNTIYF. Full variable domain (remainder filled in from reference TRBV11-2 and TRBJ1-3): EAGVAQSPRYKIIEKRQSVAFWCNPISGHATLYWYQQILGQGPKLLIQFQNNGVVDDSQLPKDRFSAERLKGVDSTLKIQPAKLEDSAVYLCASSLSSGGRRAGNTIYFGEGSWLTVV.

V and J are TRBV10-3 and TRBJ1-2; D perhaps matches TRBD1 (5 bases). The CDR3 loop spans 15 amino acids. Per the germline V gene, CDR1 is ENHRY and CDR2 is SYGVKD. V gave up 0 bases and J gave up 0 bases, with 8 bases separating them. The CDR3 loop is CAISESTAPNYGYTF. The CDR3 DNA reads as TGTGCCATCAGTGAGTCGACAGCACCTAACTATGGCTACACCTTC.

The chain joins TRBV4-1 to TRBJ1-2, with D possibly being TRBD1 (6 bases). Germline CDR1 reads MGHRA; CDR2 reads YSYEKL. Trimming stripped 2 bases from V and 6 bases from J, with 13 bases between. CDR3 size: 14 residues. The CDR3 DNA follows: TGCGCCAGCAGCCAACTACAGGGACGCGATGGCTACACCTTC. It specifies CASSQLQGRDGYTF.

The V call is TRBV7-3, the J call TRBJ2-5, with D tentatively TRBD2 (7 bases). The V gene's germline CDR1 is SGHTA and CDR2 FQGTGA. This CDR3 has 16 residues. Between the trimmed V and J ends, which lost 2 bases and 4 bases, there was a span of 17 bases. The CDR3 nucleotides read TGTGCCAGCAGCTTAGGGGGCGGGAGTTACTTAGAGACCCAGTACTTC. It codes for CASSLGGGSYLETQYF.

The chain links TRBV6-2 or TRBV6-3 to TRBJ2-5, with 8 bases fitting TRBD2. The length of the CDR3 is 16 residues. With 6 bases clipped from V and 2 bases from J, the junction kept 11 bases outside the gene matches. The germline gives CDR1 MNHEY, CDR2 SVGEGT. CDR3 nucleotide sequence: TGTGCCAGCAGCTCCTATCGGGAGGGCCCGCAAGAGACCCAGTACTTC. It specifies CASSSYREGPQETQYF.

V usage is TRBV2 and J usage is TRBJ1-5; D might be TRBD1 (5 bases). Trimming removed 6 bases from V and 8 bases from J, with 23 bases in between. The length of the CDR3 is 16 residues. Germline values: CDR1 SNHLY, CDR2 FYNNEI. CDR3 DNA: TGTGCCAGCAGCAACACTCAGGGAACGATGGTAGAGCCCCAGCATTTT. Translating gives CASSNTQGTMVEPQHF.

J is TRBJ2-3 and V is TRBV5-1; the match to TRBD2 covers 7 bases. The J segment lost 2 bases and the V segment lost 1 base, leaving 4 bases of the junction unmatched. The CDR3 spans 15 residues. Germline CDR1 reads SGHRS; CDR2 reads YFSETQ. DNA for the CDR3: TGCGCCAGCAGCTTGACTAGCGCCCACACAGATACGCAGTATTTT. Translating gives CASSLTSAHTDTQYF.

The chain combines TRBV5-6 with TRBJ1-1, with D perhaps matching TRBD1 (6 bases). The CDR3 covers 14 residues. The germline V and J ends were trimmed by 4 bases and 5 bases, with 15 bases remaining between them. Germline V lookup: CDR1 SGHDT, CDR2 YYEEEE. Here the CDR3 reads CASSETGGTTEAFF. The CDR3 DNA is TGTGCCAGCAGCGAAACCGGGGGGACAACTGAAGCTTTCTTT.

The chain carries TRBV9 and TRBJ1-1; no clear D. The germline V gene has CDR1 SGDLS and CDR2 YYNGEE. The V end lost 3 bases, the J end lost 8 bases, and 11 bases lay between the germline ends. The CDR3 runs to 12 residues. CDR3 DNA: TGTGCCAGCAGCGCCCCCCGAAGCGAAGCTTTCTTT. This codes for CASSAPRSEAFF.

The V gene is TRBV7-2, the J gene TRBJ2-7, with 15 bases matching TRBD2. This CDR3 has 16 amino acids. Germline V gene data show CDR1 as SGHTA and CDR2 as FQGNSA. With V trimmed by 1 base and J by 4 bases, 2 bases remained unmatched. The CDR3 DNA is TGTGCCAGCAGCTTAGGGACTAGCGGGAGGGGGTACGAGCAGTACTTC. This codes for CASSLGTSGRGYEQYF.

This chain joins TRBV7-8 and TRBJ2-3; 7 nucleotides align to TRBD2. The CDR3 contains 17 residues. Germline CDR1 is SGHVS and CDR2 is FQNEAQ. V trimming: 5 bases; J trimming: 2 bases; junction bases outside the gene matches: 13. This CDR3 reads CASSPNRLALDTDTQYF. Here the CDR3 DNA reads TGTGCCAGCAGCCCAAACCGACTAGCACTCGACACAGATACGCAGTATTTT.

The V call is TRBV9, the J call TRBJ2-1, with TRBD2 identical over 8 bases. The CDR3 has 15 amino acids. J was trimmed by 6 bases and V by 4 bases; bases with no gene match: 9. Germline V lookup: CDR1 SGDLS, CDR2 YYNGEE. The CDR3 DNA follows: TGTGCCAGCAGCAGGACGGGACTAGTTTTCAATGAGCAGTTCTTC. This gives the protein CASSRTGLVFNEQFF. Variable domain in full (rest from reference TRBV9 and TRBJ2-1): DSGVTQTPKHLITATGQRVTLRCSPRSGDLSVYWYQQSLDQGLQFLIQYYNGEERAKGNILERFSAQQFPDLHSELNLSSLELGDSALYFCASSRTGLVFNEQFFGPGTRLTVL.

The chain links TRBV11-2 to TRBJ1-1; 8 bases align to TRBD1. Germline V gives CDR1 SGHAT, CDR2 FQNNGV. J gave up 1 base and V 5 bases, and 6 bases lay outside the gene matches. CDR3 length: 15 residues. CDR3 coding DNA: TGTGCCAGCAGCCCGCGGACAGGGTCGAACACTGAAGCTTTCTTT. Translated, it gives CASSPRTGSNTEAFF.

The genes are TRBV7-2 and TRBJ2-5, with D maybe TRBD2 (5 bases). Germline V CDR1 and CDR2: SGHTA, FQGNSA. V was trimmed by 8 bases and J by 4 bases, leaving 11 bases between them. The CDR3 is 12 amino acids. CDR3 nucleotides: TGTGCCAGCTCAGCGGTCCTAGAGACCCAGTACTTC. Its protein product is CASSAVLETQYF. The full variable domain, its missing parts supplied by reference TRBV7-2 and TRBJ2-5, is GAGVSQSPSNKVTEKGKDVELRCDPISGHTALYWYRQSLGQGLEFLIYFQGNSAPDKSGLPSDRFSAERTGGSVSTLTIQRTQQEDSAVYLCASSAVLETQYFGPGTRLLVL.

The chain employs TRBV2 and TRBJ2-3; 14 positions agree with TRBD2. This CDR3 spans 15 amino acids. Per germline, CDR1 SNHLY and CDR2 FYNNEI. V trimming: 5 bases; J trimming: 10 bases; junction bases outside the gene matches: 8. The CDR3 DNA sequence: TGTGCCAGCAGTCCCGGGACTAGCGGGGGAGCGTCGCAGTATTTT. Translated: CASSPGTSGGASQYF.

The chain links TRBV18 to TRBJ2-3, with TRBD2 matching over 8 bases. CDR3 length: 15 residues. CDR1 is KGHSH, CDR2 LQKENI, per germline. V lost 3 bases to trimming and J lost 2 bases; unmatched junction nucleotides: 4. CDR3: CASSPTGGDTDTQYF. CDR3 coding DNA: TGTGCCAGCTCACCTACGGGGGGGGACACAGATACGCAGTATTTT.